The 28 T cell receptor beta chains below were found in one sample sequenced in a study of T cell responses to AZD1222 COVID-19 vaccine. Produced via immunoSEQ multiplex PCR; TCRdb's table is partial and in-frame only. The sample lists some 120,000 clones, more than 85% occurring once. The sequences come from peripheral blood, collected on day 0 of AZD1222 vaccination. All receptors derive from an adult in good health.

The gene calls are TRBV5-8 and TRBJ2-3; no reliable D call. Trimming took 4 bases from V and 1 from J, leaving 16 bases between them. The CDR3 is 16 residues long. The germline V gene has CDR1 SGHTS and CDR2 YDEGEE. The CDR3 reads CASSRRALGGTDTQYF. In DNA form, the CDR3 reads TGTGCCAGCAGCAGACGCGCTCTAGGCGGCACAGATACGCAGTATTTT.

This chain connects TRBV6-2 or TRBV6-3 to TRBJ2-1; unclear D gene. The V end was cut by 4 bases, the J end by 2 bases, with 3 bases between. Germline values: CDR1 MNHEY, CDR2 SVGEGT. This CDR3 has 12 residues. The chain's CDR3 is CASSSAYNEQFF. The CDR3 DNA is TGTGCCAGCAGTTCCGCCTACAATGAGCAGTTCTTC.

This chain joins TRBV18 and TRBJ1-6; no clear D. From germline, CDR1 is KGHSH and CDR2 LQKENI. The V and J ends lost 3 bases and 0 bases respectively, with 9 bases between them. The CDR3 spans 16 residues. The CDR3 nucleotides are TGTGCCAGCTCACCCGATCCGGGCTCCTATAATTCACCCCTCCACTTT. Amino acids: CASSPDPGSYNSPLHF.

The gene calls are TRBV30 and TRBJ1-1, with 7 positions matching TRBD1. V lost 4 bases and J lost 1; bases outside the gene matches: 9. The V gene's germline CDR1 is GTSNPN and CDR2 SVGIG (reference sequence). CDR3 length equals 15 residues. The CDR3 protein is CAWNDPGTANTEAFF. DNA of the CDR3: TGTGCCTGGAACGATCCCGGGACAGCGAACACTGAAGCTTTCTTT.

The gene calls are TRBV29-1 and TRBJ2-1; the match to TRBD2 covers 11 bases. The V and J ends lost 6 bases and 0 bases, in that order; junction bases with no gene match: 7. CDR1 and CDR2 from the germline V gene are SQVTM and ANQGSEA. This CDR3 has 16 amino acids. CDR3 nucleotide sequence: TGCAGCGTCCCGGGACTAGCGGTAAGCTCCTACAATGAGCAGTTCTTC. It encodes CSVPGLAVSSYNEQFF.

This sequence joins TRBV29-1 and TRBJ2-7; possibly TRBD2 for D (6 bases). The CDR3 is 14 amino acids. V was clipped by 0 bases and J by 3 bases, with 12 bases between them. Germline assignment: CDR1 SQVTM and CDR2 ANQGSEA. The DNA of the CDR3 is TGCAGCGTTGAAGATCCAGGCGGGAACTACGAGCAGTACTTC. Encoded protein: CSVEDPGGNYEQYF.

V usage is TRBV6-5 and J usage is TRBJ1-1, with no clear D. The CDR3 contains 14 residues. Germline V CDR1 and CDR2: MNHEY, SVGAGI. The germline V and J ends were trimmed by 6 bases and 1 base, with 12 bases remaining between them. CDR3 in DNA: TGTGCCAGCAGCAGAACACTGGGGAACACTGAAGCTTTCTTT. Its translation is CASSRTLGNTEAFF.

CDR3 sequence (DNA): TGTGCCAGCAGTTTTCTAAGCGCTGACTATGGCTACACCTTC. This gives the protein CASSFLSADYGYTF. The rearrangement joins TRBV27 to TRBJ1-2; D gene uncertain. This CDR3 is built from 14 residues. V was trimmed by 3 bases and J by 3 bases, leaving 11 bases between them. Looked up from germline, CDR1 is MNHEY and CDR2 is SMNVEV (reference sequence).

V is TRBV20-1 and J is TRBJ2-1; D uncertain. Germline loops: CDR1 DFQATT, CDR2 SNEGSKA (reference sequence). The V and J ends lost 3 bases and 3 bases respectively, with 12 bases between them. CDR3 length equals 14 residues. This CDR3 reads CSASPLSRYNEQFF. For the CDR3, the DNA is TGCAGTGCTAGTCCCCTGAGCCGCTACAATGAGCAGTTCTTC.

The chain couples TRBV27 to TRBJ2-7, with D tentatively TRBD1 or TRBD2 (7 bases each). CDR1 MNHEY and CDR2 SMNVEV come from the germline V gene (reference sequence). The CDR3 spans 15 residues. V gave up 6 bases and J gave up 0 bases, with 15 bases separating them. The CDR3 reads CASRFRGGGSYEQYF. In DNA form, the CDR3 reads TGTGCCAGCAGGTTCAGGGGGGGTGGCTCCTACGAGCAGTACTTC.

The V and J genes are TRBV27 and TRBJ1-5; D perhaps matches TRBD1 (5 bases). CDR1 and CDR2 from the germline V gene are MNHEY and SMNVEV (reference sequence). Between the trimmed V and J ends, which lost 4 bases and 5 bases, there was a span of 9 bases. The CDR3 consists of 13 residues. The DNA for the CDR3 is TGTGCCAGCAGTTCAGGGCACGATCAGCCCCAGCATTTT. Amino acids: CASSSGHDQPQHF.

V and J are TRBV11-3 and TRBJ2-1, with 10 bases matching TRBD2. CDR3 length equals 15 residues. V was pared by 5 bases and J by 9 bases, with 10 bases of the junction left unmatched. CDR1 SGHNT and CDR2 YENEEA come from the germline V gene. The CDR3 loop reads CASSPTSGIPSEQFF. The CDR3 nucleotides read TGTGCCAGCAGCCCAACTAGCGGGATTCCCAGTGAGCAGTTCTTC.

The chain links TRBV2 to TRBJ2-2, with D possibly being TRBD1 (5 bases). V lost 2 bases and J 1 base, leaving 8 bases between the germline ends. Germline V lookup: CDR1 SNHLY, CDR2 FYNNEI. This CDR3 comprises 15 residues. In DNA form, the CDR3 reads TGTGCCAGCAGTGAAACCGGACAGAACACCGGGGAGCTGTTTTTT. It yields the protein CASSETGQNTGELFF.

The J gene is TRBJ2-3, the V gene TRBV18, with D unclear. With 1 base removed from V and 6 bases from J, the gap between germline ends came to 11 bases. CDR1 KGHSH and CDR2 LQKENI come from the germline V gene. CDR3 length equals 14 residues. The CDR3 reads CASSPQVSRDTQYF. The CDR3 nucleotides are TGTGCCAGCTCACCACAAGTTTCTCGGGATACGCAGTATTTT.

This CDR3 reads CASRDRGRGTEAFF. The CDR3 DNA reads TGTGCCAGCAGGGACAGGGGGCGGGGCACTGAAGCTTTCTTT. This rearrangement joins TRBV6-6 to TRBJ1-1, with 11 bases that match TRBD1. Germline lookup yields CDR1 MNHNY and CDR2 SVGAGI (reference sequence). The CDR3 extends over 14 amino acids. V lost 6 bases and J lost 4; bases outside the gene matches: 4.

CDR3 DNA: TGTGCCATCAGTGAGTCCAACAGGGGGGTCACTGAAGCTTTCTTT. Translation gives CAISESNRGVTEAFF. The rearrangement uses TRBV10-3 and TRBJ1-1, with 8 bases lining up with TRBD1. There are 15 residues in the CDR3. V trimming: 0 bases; J trimming: 4 bases; junction bases outside the gene matches: 4. The germline V gene encodes CDR1 ENHRY and CDR2 SYGVKD.

This sequence joins TRBV4-3 and TRBJ2-7; D gene ambiguous. Germline V lookup: CDR1 LGHNA, CDR2 YSLEER. Trimming removed 0 bases from V and 3 bases from J, with 9 bases in between. CDR3 length equals 14 residues. CDR3 DNA: TGCGCCAGCAGCCAAGAGTGGACCTTCTACGAGCAGTACTTC. It specifies CASSQEWTFYEQYF.

The J gene is TRBJ1-1, the V gene TRBV6-5; no clear D gene. The CDR3 is made up of 13 amino acids. Germline V gene data show CDR1 as MNHEY and CDR2 as SVGAGI. With 4 bases removed from V and 4 bases from J, the gap between germline ends came to 10 bases. The CDR3 sequence is CASSLGRLTEAFF. The CDR3 nucleotides are TGTGCCAGCAGTTTAGGGCGGCTCACTGAAGCTTTCTTT.

Many counts were recorded for this clone. The chain is built from TRBV9 and TRBJ2-5; D is undetermined. The CDR3 runs to 14 residues. V lost 0 bases and J 5 bases, leaving 11 bases between the germline ends. Germline V gene sequence: CDR1 SGDLS, CDR2 YYNGEE. The DNA for the CDR3 is TGTGCCAGCAGCGTAGGCGGAGCGATTGAGACCCAGTACTTC. Translating it yields CASSVGGAIETQYF.

V is TRBV11-3 and J is TRBJ2-1, with 11 bases lining up with TRBD1. The CDR3 runs to 14 residues. V shed 5 bases and J 8 bases; nucleotides not matched to a gene: 5. Germline-derived CDR1 and CDR2 are SGHNT and YENEEA. This chain's CDR3 is CASSGRTGGYEQFF. The CDR3 DNA is TGTGCCAGCAGCGGAAGGACAGGGGGCTATGAGCAGTTCTTC.

The chain recombines TRBV19 with TRBJ1-2; the D gene is possibly TRBD1 (5 bases). The CDR3 loop spans 13 amino acids. Trimming removed 3 bases at V and 4 bases at J, with 9 bases between. Germline lookup yields CDR1 LNHDA and CDR2 SQIVND (reference sequence). The CDR3 sequence is CASSMGGAYGYTF. In nucleotides, the CDR3 is TGTGCCAGTAGTATGGGGGGAGCCTATGGCTACACCTTC.

This chain joins TRBV2 and TRBJ2-5; 10 bases map to TRBD2. V lost 7 bases and J lost 1; bases outside the gene matches: 12. Germline CDR1 reads SNHLY; CDR2 reads FYNNEI. The CDR3 spans 17 residues. Here the CDR3 DNA reads TGTGCCAGCAATGGATCCCCGAGCGGGAGGGGCCAAGAGACCCAGTACTTC. Its translation is CASNGSPSGRGQETQYF.

The chain employs TRBV7-9 and TRBJ1-1; tentative D call: TRBD1 (6 bases). Trimming left V 5 bases short and J 3 bases short, with 10 bases between. Per the germline V gene, CDR1 is SEHNR and CDR2 is FQNEAQ (reference sequence). The CDR3 covers 13 residues. The CDR3 coding sequence is TGTGCCAGCAGCGTGGGGGCCGACACTGAAGCTTTCTTT. This encodes CASSVGADTEAFF.

The CDR3 spells CASSLPGPYEQYF. The CDR3 bases are TGTGCCAGCAGTCTACCAGGGCCGTACGAGCAGTACTTC. V gene TRBV12-3 or TRBV12-4 combines with J gene TRBJ2-7, with D perhaps matching TRBD1 (5 bases). This CDR3 region has 13 residues. With 5 bases removed from V and 4 bases from J, the gap between germline ends came to 12 bases.

The J gene is TRBJ1-3, the V gene TRBV9, with a possible D match to TRBD1 (6 bases). From germline, CDR1 is SGDLS and CDR2 YYNGEE. V lost 4 bases and J 0 bases, leaving 14 bases between the germline ends. The CDR3 spans 16 residues. The CDR3 sequence is CASSPSLQGSGNTIYF. In DNA, the CDR3 is TGTGCCAGCAGCCCGAGCCTACAGGGCTCTGGAAACACCATATATTTT.

The genes are TRBV27 and TRBJ1-2, with D possibly being TRBD1 (6 bases). The V and J ends lost 9 bases and 4 bases respectively, with 45 bases between them. The CDR3 length is 23 residues. Germline values: CDR1 MNHEY, CDR2 SMNVEV (reference sequence). CDR3 residues: CASSEGTRSRSIRGLARGYGYTF. The CDR3 coding sequence is TGTGCCAGTAGTGAGGGGACGCGAAGCAGAAGCATCAGGGGTTTGGCCCGAGGCTATGGCTACACCTTC.

The gene calls are TRBV5-1 and TRBJ2-5; 9 bases are shared with TRBD1. V dropped 7 bases and J dropped 4; count of bases not matched to a gene: 5. This CDR3 is built from 13 residues. CDR1 and CDR2 (germline): SGHRS, YFSETQ. The CDR3 is CASQQGAGETQYF. In DNA, the CDR3 is TGCGCCAGCCAACAGGGGGCCGGAGAGACCCAGTACTTC.

V usage is TRBV7-9 and J usage is TRBJ1-1; maybe TRBD1 (6 bases). Germline V lookup: CDR1 SEHNR, CDR2 FQNEAQ (reference sequence). The germline V and J ends were trimmed by 6 bases and 1 base, with 15 bases remaining between them. This CDR3 is built from 15 residues. DNA of the CDR3: TGTGCCAGCAGTTCCCTCGGGACACCGAACACTGAAGCTTTCTTT. Residues: CASSSLGTPNTEAFF.